This TCR beta chain emerged from a study of shared clonotypes between healthy human individuals. Whole-study results and caveats: Generally, naive subsets (rather than memory subsets) showed larger estimated richness.

This clone was seen only once. Its antigen remains unknown. Each PCR replicate from the sorted subsets contained 150 to 250 ng DNA, which is tens of thousands of T cell genomes. The table came from immunoSEQ multiplex PCR; TCRdb's copy has only in-frame clones and leaves some out. The repertoire holds over a million clones, with around 78% as singletons. The V gene end was trimmed by 5 bases and the J gene end by 1 base; junction bases not matched to a gene: 3. This CDR3 has 14 residues. From germline, CDR1 is SGHAT and CDR2 FQNNGV. The chain combines TRBV11-2 with TRBJ2-5; 8 bases align to TRBD1. The TCR was taken from a man in his late teens or twenties in good health. Some clones in this sample may be carry-over from other donors' samples. Sequenced: memory CD4+ T cells from PBMCs. The subset is: CD45RA-negative fraction. The CDR3 sequence: CASSPDRAQETQYF. The CDR3 nucleotides read TGTGCCAGCAGCCCGGACAGGGCCCAAGAGACCCAGTACTTC.